A single T cell receptor (beta chain) is shown here with its context. No cognate antigen has been identified for it. Base qualities are missing; no much larger clone stands one base away. The germline V gene provides CDR1 SGHDN and CDR2 FVKESK. V is cut back by 7 bases and J by 4 bases, with 5 bases in the junction unmatched. From cysteine to phenylalanine, the CDR3 is 15 amino acids long. This entry keeps only the CDR3 DNA: 45 bases, framed from base 1. This specimen belongs to a study of T cells after yellow fever vaccination (dated by TCRdb to between 2019 and 2020). For the study in its entirety: Libraries from fractions with low cell numbers were prepared with the SMART-Seq v4 Ultra Low Input RNA kit. Bulk TCR alpha and beta repertoires were sequenced longitudinally to track T-cell clones before and after primary and booster YFV17D yellow fever vaccination. Two healthy male donors, one aged 18 to 30 and one aged 30 to 40 years, were included in the cohort. Blood samples were taken at several timepoints before and after primary and secondary immunization, and bulk PBMC replicates and cell subsets were isolated. On the study overall, not on this receptor specifically: Because only a couple of donors were included in the study, the extent to which the findings can be generalized is limited. Computational filtering was required because FACS-sorted repertoires could contain abundant contaminating clonotypes from the bulk population. After the booster, most of the clones that had expanded following primary vaccination were detected again (around 97% of CD4 and roughly 88% of CD8), which suggests that memory was broadly maintained. Compared with the primary T-cell response, the secondary T-cell response was faster but weaker, reaching its peak on day 5 rather than on day 15. A small fraction of clonotypes showed up in both the CD4 and CD8 compartments, probably as a result of convergent recombination.

TCR cDNA was synthesized by 5'RACE template switching, through which a universal primer site and unique molecular identifiers were introduced. Priming for cDNA synthesis came from both the TCR alpha and TCR beta constant segments. Library amplification used two PCR steps, and the second PCR step added sample barcodes and sequencing adapters. Sequencing of the libraries was done on either Illumina HiSeq 2500 (2x100 bp) or NovaSeq (2x150 bp). Per the authors' processing: MIGEC was used to demultiplex reads and collapse the reads into UMI consensus sequences, and MiXCR was used for V(D)J alignment. Clonotypes responding to the vaccine were identified with edgeR on replicate PBMC samples, with the criteria of FDR below 0.01 and a log2 fold change above 5 up to day 15. Each bulk clonotype was labeled CD4 or CD8 based on which sequenced repertoire, CD4 or CD8, contained the clonotype at higher abundance. TCRdb applied fastp at Q25 and MiXCR to the public reads, then kept only in-frame beta chains. Each CDR3 protein appears once, grouped with its most common genes and DNA. The V and J calls were determined by TCRdb, not by the authors. Within this sample are some 70,000 distinct CDR3 sequences, with about 7% of them counted one time only. The top ten constitute around 37% of the sample.

According to the study, the label for this sample's treatment or condition signals: live attenuated yellow fever vaccine strain. A standard Ficoll-Paque protocol was used to isolate PBMCs from peripheral blood. CD4 and CD8 T-cell fractions were isolated with Dynabeads CD4 and CD8 positive selection kits. TriZol was used to extract RNA from bulk PBMCs, CD4 and CD8 fractions, and dextramer-positive and dextramer-negative fractions. The chain links TRBV14 with TRBJ2-1; the junction holds 12 bases that match TRBD2. This receptor was taken from a man aged 18-30 years who received the YFV17D yellow fever vaccine. The material was CD8+ T cells sorted from PBMCs, obtained around 45 days after the first yellow fever vaccination. For the CDR3, the sequence is CASTVGLAGYNEQFF. The DNA sequence is as follows: TGTGCCAGCACCGTGGGACTAGCGGGTTACAATGAGCAGTTCTTC.